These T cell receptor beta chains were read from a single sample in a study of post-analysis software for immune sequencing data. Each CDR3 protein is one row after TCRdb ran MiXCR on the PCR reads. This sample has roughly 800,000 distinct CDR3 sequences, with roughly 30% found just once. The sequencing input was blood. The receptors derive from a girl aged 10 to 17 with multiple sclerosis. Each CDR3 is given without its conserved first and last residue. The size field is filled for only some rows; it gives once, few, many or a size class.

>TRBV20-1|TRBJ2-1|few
SAWDRNYNEQF
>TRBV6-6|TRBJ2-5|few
ASSYPLGVSGGETQY
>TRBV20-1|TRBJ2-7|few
SAIIGGPPSYEQY
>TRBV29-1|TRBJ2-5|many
SVEWGENLETQY
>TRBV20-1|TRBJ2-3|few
SARRTAWGKDTQY
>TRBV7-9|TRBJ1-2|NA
ASSPAPSPGGYT
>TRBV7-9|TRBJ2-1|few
ASSPTTARGNEQF
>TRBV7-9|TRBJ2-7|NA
ASSFSGQGNEQY
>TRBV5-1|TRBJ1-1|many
ASSFGGGESEAF
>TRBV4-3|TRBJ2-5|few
ASSQDRWDKGETQY
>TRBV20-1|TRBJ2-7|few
SAREGVRASGLYEQY
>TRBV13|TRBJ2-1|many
ASSPGQGWSEQF
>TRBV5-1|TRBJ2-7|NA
ASSWIQQGEGNEQY
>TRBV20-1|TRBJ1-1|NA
SASGLVLEAF
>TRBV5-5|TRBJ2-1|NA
ASSYGTSGEYNEQF
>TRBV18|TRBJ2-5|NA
ASSPNRDSQETQY
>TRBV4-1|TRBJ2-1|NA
ASSHGTSGTSSYNEQF
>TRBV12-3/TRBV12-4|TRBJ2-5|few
ASSLGQVMQETQY
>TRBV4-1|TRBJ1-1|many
ASSQGSNTEAF
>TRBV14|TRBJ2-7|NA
ASSPLTGSPYEQY
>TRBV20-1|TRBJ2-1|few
SARDLAGNHNEQF
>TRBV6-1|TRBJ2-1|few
ASRSTGRLAGGINEQF
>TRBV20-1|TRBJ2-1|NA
SANGASSYNEQF
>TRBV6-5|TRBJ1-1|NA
ASSYRRGLGTEAF
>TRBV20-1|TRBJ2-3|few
SAAPRGAYTDTQY
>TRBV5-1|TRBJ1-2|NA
ASSSAVGVGYGYT
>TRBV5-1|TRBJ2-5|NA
ASREPPAETQY